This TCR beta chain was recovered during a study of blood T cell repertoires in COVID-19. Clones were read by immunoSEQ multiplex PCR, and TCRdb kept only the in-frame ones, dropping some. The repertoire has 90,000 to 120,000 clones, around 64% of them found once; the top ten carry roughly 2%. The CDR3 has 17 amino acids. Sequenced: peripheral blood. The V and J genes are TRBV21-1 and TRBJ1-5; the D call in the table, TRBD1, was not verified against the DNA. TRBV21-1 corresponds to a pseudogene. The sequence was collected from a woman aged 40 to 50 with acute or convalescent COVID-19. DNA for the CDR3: TGTGCCAGCAGCAATCCTTTTAGGACAAATAGCAATCAGCCCCAGCATTTT. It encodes CASSNPFRTNSNQPQHF.